Below, one TCR beta chain is given with its context. Its antigen is unknown. In germline, CDR1 is SEHNR, CDR2 FQNEAQ (reference sequence). The CDR3 runs 15 residues. With 5 bases removed from V and 1 base from J, the gap between germline ends came to 14 bases. This record belongs to a study of shared clonotypes between healthy human individuals. Study-level points and caveats: About 5% of naive CD4 clonotypes were shared across four donors.

Assay used: immunoSEQ multiplex PCR; TCRdb lists only in-frame clones, some missing. The data contain roughly 2.2 million clones, over 90% of them singletons. Sequencing was performed on naive CD4+ T cells from PBMCs. As to subset: CD45RA+ positively selected. The chain is built from TRBV7-9 and TRBJ2-5; D assignment may be TRBD1 or TRBD2 (5 bases each). This TCR was recovered from a man between 18 and 35 years old in good health. Some clones in this sample may be carry-over from other donors' samples. The CDR3 bases are TGTGCCAGCAGCGCACTCGGGACGCCCCAAGAGACCCAGTACTTC. This gives the protein CASSALGTPQETQYF. Looking up the rest from reference TRBV7-9 and TRBJ2-5 gives the full variable domain: DTGVSQNPRHKITKRGQNVTFRCDPISEHNRLYWYRQTLGQGPEFLTYFQNEAQLEKSRLLSDRFSAERPKGSFSTLEIQRTEQGDSAMYLCASSALGTPQETQYFGPGTRLLVL.